This T cell receptor beta chain is from a study of shared clonotypes between healthy human individuals. The wider study: With ages of 18 to 49, the donors were a couple of women and a few men.

Repertoires were generated with immunoSEQ multiplex PCR, while TCRdb's copy carries only in-frame clones and drops some. The data show roughly 680,000 clones, 72% seen once. Whole-study findings and limits: Limited genetic and exposure-history diversity came from having few donors.

Only Caucasian adults living in Nashville, Tennessee made up the donor group. The CDR3 totals 16 residues. Germline-derived CDR1 and CDR2 are MDHEN and SYDVKM. V lost 5 bases to trimming and J lost 4 bases; unmatched junction nucleotides: 8. With regard to this clone: Its antigen is not known.

The clonotype was recovered from a woman aged 25 to 39 in good health. The sequenced sample was memory CD4+ T cells sorted from blood. Subset: CD45RA-negative fraction. The chain uses TRBV28 and TRBJ2-1; 10 nucleotides agree with TRBD2. CDR3 residues: CASSTSSGSWYNEQFF. The CDR3 nucleotides are TGTGCCAGCAGTACATCTAGCGGGAGTTGGTACAATGAGCAGTTCTTC.